These T cell receptor beta chains were read from a single sample in a study of graft-versus-host responses after intestinal transplantation. These receptors have no known antigen. The repertoire was sequenced with immunoSEQ multiplex PCR; TCRdb's copy has only in-frame clones and lacks some. This sample has 100,000 to 120,000 clones; roughly 93% occur once, and the top ten carry about 0.51%. The sequencing used unstimulated CD8+ T cells sorted from spleen or lymph node cells, collected before intestinal transplant. These receptors were obtained from a human donor who received an intestinal transplant. The conserved cysteine and the conserved F or W are not part of the CDR3 here. Fields, in order: V gene, D gene, CDR3 protein. D genes are given only for firm matches.

TRBV30,.,AWFTFYGNQPQH
TRBV6-5,.,ASSYSKGITGGYT
TRBV19,.,ASSITIGTGSPYEQY
TRBV7-2,TRBD1,ASSLQGGEYEQY
TRBV30,.,AWKGTRYEQY
TRBV11-2,.,ASSLAGSYEQY
TRBV7-9,TRBD1,ASSLEGANGNQPQH
TRBV27,.,ASSFLADNEQF
TRBV9,TRBD2,ASSGAGPQETQY
TRBV19,TRBD1,ASIGTGSYNEQF
TRBV28,.,ASSSIPGDGSHQQPYEQY
TRBV7-9,.,ASSPQRLNTEAF
TRBV28,.,ASSLPEHRYEQY
TRBV19,TRBD2,ASSGGGTSMALYEQY
TRBV20-1,.,SADGTEAF
TRBV4-2,.,ASSQETGSNTEAF
TRBV5-5,TRBD2,ASSPGTSGRAGEQY
TRBV19,TRBD2,ASSMEQRGPFNEQY
TRBV7-3,TRBD1,ASSSYRGPGNTIY
TRBV11-2,TRBD2,ASSLRTSGRVEQF
TRBV29-1,TRBD2,SVEDEAGGLSTGELF
TRBV7-2,.,ASSWPASVNNNEQF
TRBV7-8,TRBD2,ASSLARTSGTSVDLGEQY
TRBV6-5,.,ASSWREDPSYNEQF
TRBV5-1,TRBD2,ASSVSSGNTDTQY
TRBV7-3,TRBD1,ASSSLGQTSYNEQF
TRBV5-5,TRBD1,ASSLWDRAYEQY
TRBV14,.,ASSRVNEKLF
TRBV11-2,.,ASSLGQRLNTEAF
TRBV11-2,TRBD1,ASSSGQLTYNEQF
TRBV28,.,ASSFAGAVEAF
TRBV28,.,ASTTGSSYEQY
TRBV29-1,.,SVERTLSSGNTIY
TRBV10-2,TRBD1,ASNPGTGDYGYT
TRBV29-1,TRBD1,SAQGAGDYGYT
TRBV10-2,.,ATASGQVSWDEQY
TRBV4-2,TRBD2,ASSQWLPLAGLTDTQY
TRBV4-2,TRBD1,ASEVLGTGGTGELF
TRBV29-1,.,SVPVPTGEQY
TRBV28,TRBD1,ASSLGTGIHEQY
TRBV19,TRBD2,ASSSGGSSTYEQY
TRBV27,TRBD1,ASRLTGGLAEAF
TRBV5-6,.,ASSLGFNTEAF
TRBV6-4,.,ASSGQVSGNTIY
TRBV5-4,.,ASSLGLAKDTQY
TRBV5-4,.,ASSDSFVNTEAF
TRBV2,.,ASSLRIFAEAF
TRBV6-5,.,ASSYSRSGNEQF
TRBV7-7,.,ALEPGEGTGELF
TRBV11-2,TRBD2,ASSLGAGGVYNEQF
TRBV7-6,.,ASSSSLSSYNEQF
TRBV6-6,.,ASSPRGGQETQY
TRBV4-1,.,ASSQVIGLLYEQY
TRBV29-1,.,SVEERIYNEQF
TRBV6-5,.,ASSQGLHYGYT